Listed below are T cell receptor beta chains from one sample, sequenced in a study of blood T cell repertoires in COVID-19. Using immunoSEQ multiplex PCR, the repertoire was profiled, and TCRdb retains in-frame clones only, with some absent. The table records roughly 390,000 clones, about 85% of them present only once. Sequencing input: peripheral blood. Receptor source: a woman younger than 30 with acute or convalescent COVID-19. Each CDR3 is given with its conserved first and last residue. The order of the fields is J gene, clone size, D gene, V gene, CDR3 protein, CDR3 DNA. The D gene is left open where the match is weak. Rows may omit the clone size; those that give it use once, few, many or a size class.

TRBJ2-6 NA NA TRBV30 CAWTISGANVLTF TGTGCCTGGACCATCTCTGGGGCCAACGTCCTGACTTTC
TRBJ1-2 NA NA TRBV18 CASSPPGGRHDYGYTF TGTGCCAGCTCACCACCTGGAGGGCGCCATGACTATGGCTACACCTTC
TRBJ1-2 NA NA TRBV6-5 CASSYEAQGRNGYTF TGTGCCAGCAGTTACGAAGCGCAGGGTAGGAATGGCTACACCTTC
TRBJ2-7 NA TRBD1 TRBV5-6 CASSWTTGDVDEQYF TGTGCCAGCAGCTGGACGACAGGGGACGTCGACGAGCAGTACTTC
TRBJ1-6 NA TRBD1 TRBV6-1 CASSEEAGGNSPLHF TGTGCCAGCAGTGAAGAGGCAGGGGGGAATTCACCCCTCCACTTT
TRBJ2-7 NA TRBD1 TRBV5-5 CASSPNQGALGYEQYF TGTGCCAGCAGCCCAAATCAGGGGGCTCTTGGCTACGAGCAGTACTTC
TRBJ1-1 NA TRBD1 TRBV11-2 CASSARTGPPEAFF TGTGCCAGCAGCGCACGGACAGGTCCCCCTGAAGCTTTCTTT
TRBJ1-3 once NA TRBV5-1 CASSHQGLQSSGNTIYF TGCGCCAGCAGTCACCAGGGGCTCCAGAGCTCTGGAAACACCATATATTTT
TRBJ2-3 NA TRBD2 TRBV7-2 CASSPSGLAVSMADTQYF TGTGCCAGCAGCCCCTCAGGACTAGCCGTAAGCATGGCAGATACGCAGTATTTT
TRBJ1-1 NA NA TRBV27 CASSPAEVTEAFF TGTGCCAGCAGCCCCGCGGAGGTTACTGAAGCTTTCTTT
TRBJ2-2 NA TRBD2 TRBV7-3 CASSLGIAGGHTGELFF TGTGCCAGCAGCTTAGGTATAGCGGGAGGACACACCGGGGAGCTGTTTTTT
TRBJ2-7 NA NA TRBV28 CASSHLLYSYEQYF TGTGCCAGCAGCCATCTCCTCTACTCCTACGAGCAGTACTTC
TRBJ1-5 NA TRBD1 TRBV6-2/TRBV6-3 CASSPGGQGAQPQHF TGTGCCAGCAGTCCCGGGGGACAGGGGGCTCAGCCCCAGCATTTT
TRBJ1-2 NA NA TRBV28 CASSFRDSHGYTF TGTGCCAGCAGTTTTCGCGACAGCCATGGCTACACCTTC
TRBJ2-2 NA TRBD1 TRBV2 CASRPGQGATGELFF TGTGCCAGCAGACCGGGACAGGGTGCCACCGGGGAGCTGTTTTTT
TRBJ2-1 NA TRBD2 TRBV30 CAWSFRRGGHNEQFF TGTGCCTGGAGTTTTCGGCGGGGGGGCCACAATGAGCAGTTCTTC
TRBJ1-2 NA TRBD1 TRBV6-5 CASATGGDDYGYTF TGTGCCAGCGCTACAGGGGGCGACGACTATGGCTACACCTTC
TRBJ2-2 NA NA TRBV5-1 CASSLGSDSGELFF TGCGCCAGCAGCTTGGGGTCCGACTCCGGGGAGCTGTTTTTT
TRBJ1-6 few TRBD1 TRBV11-2 CASTSGTGGSPLHF TGTGCCAGCACCTCCGGGACAGGGGGTTCACCCCTCCACTTT
TRBJ1-2 NA NA TRBV19 CASSGQNYGYTF TGTGCCAGTAGTGGACAGAACTATGGCTACACCTTC
TRBJ1-1 NA NA TRBV6-4 CASSERVNTEAFF TGTGCCAGCAGTGAGAGGGTGAACACTGAAGCTTTCTTT
TRBJ1-1 NA NA TRBV29-1 CSAPSGIGDGTEAFF TGCAGCGCACCGAGCGGGATCGGGGATGGCACTGAAGCTTTCTTT
TRBJ1-5 NA NA TRBV18 CASSPEAGSNQPQHF TGTGCCAGCTCGCCAGAGGCCGGTAGCAATCAGCCCCAGCATTTT
TRBJ1-5 NA NA TRBV24-1 CATSEMGGQPQHF TGTGCCACCAGTGAGATGGGGGGTCAGCCCCAGCATTTT
TRBJ2-7 NA TRBD2 TRBV13 CASTSKGLARPKQYF TGTGCCAGCACCTCTAAAGGACTAGCGAGGCCCAAGCAGTACTTC
TRBJ1-4 once TRBD1 TRBV6-5 CASSYSRTGFEKLFF TGTGCCAGCAGTTACTCTAGGACAGGGTTTGAAAAACTGTTTTTT
TRBJ1-3 NA NA TRBV19 CASTGMWQGFGNTIYF TGTGCCAGTACGGGGATGTGGCAGGGGTTTGGAAACACCATATATTTT
TRBJ2-7 NA NA TRBV7-9 CASSPDSSYEQYF TGTGCCAGCAGCCCCGACAGCTCCTACGAGCAGTACTTC
TRBJ2-3 NA TRBD2 TRBV18 CASSQNLAGGSDTQYF TGTGCCAGCTCCCAGAACTTAGCGGGGGGGTCAGATACGCAGTATTTT
TRBJ1-6 NA NA TRBV6-5 CASNDFPGSALHF TGTGCCAGCAACGATTTTCCAGGTTCGGCCCTCCACTTT
TRBJ1-3 NA NA TRBV30 CAWTKRAGNTIYF TGTGCCTGGACTAAGCGGGCCGGAAACACCATATATTTT
TRBJ2-7 NA TRBD1 TRBV5-1 CASRRDSLYEQYF TGCGCCAGCAGACGGGACAGCCTCTACGAGCAGTACTTC
TRBJ1-1 NA NA TRBV9 CASSPSAGTEAFF TGTGCCAGCAGCCCCTCCGCGGGCACTGAAGCTTTCTTT
TRBJ2-2 NA NA TRBV7-3 CASSLSPQESNTGELFF TGTGCCAGCAGCTTATCTCCGCAGGAATCGAACACCGGGGAGCTGTTTTTT
TRBJ2-5 NA TRBD1 TRBV24-1 CATSGPDRGLETQYF TGTGCCACCAGTGGGCCGGACAGGGGTCTGGAGACCCAGTACTTC
TRBJ1-4 NA NA TRBV6-5 CASGGEKLFF TGTGCCAGCGGAGGAGAAAAACTGTTTTTT
TRBJ2-7 NA TRBD1 TRBV27 CASSSYGQVYEQYF TGTGCCAGCAGTTCCTACGGACAGGTCTACGAGCAGTACTTC
TRBJ2-2 NA NA TRBV5-1 CASTGAGTIGELFF TGCGCCAGCACCGGGGCGGGGACGATCGGGGAGCTGTTTTTT
TRBJ1-4 NA NA TRBV9 CASSVGGGQNEKLFF TGTGCCAGCAGCGTAGGTGGCGGGCAAAATGAAAAACTGTTTTTT
TRBJ2-1 NA TRBD2 TRBV5-6 CASSPVLADNEQFF TGTGCCAGCAGCCCGGTTCTAGCGGACAATGAGCAGTTCTTC
TRBJ2-7 NA TRBD1 TRBV2 CASSEDRGRWDEQYF TGTGCCAGCAGTGAGGACAGGGGGCGTTGGGACGAGCAGTACTTC
TRBJ2-1 NA TRBD2 TRBV3-1/TRBV3-2 CASSQGGLAWNEQFF TGTGCCAGCAGCCAAGGCGGACTAGCGTGGAATGAGCAGTTCTTC
TRBJ2-5 NA NA TRBV11-1 CASSRISQETQYF TGTGCCAGCAGCCGTATTTCCCAGGAGACCCAGTACTTC
TRBJ1-2 NA NA TRBV29-1 CSVSRGNYGYTF TGCAGCGTAAGCCGGGGTAACTATGGCTACACCTTC